This is a list of T cell receptor beta chains from one sample in a study of blood T cell repertoires in COVID-19. The data were produced by immunoSEQ multiplex PCR, yet TCRdb's version contains in-frame clones alone and is incomplete. The repertoire includes under 200,000 clones, 80% to 90% of them detected once, and less than 3.5% sits in the top ten. The sequenced sample was peripheral blood. Receptors were obtained from a woman aged 80 or over with COVID-19, enrolled during active disease. Each CDR3 is given with its conserved first and last residue. D genes are given only for firm matches. Not every row has a clone size; where given, it reads once, few, many or a size class.

len | j_gene | d_gene | abundance | v_gene | CDR3nt | CDR3aa
16 | TRBJ2-7 | . | few | TRBV6-1 | TGTGCCAGCAGTGAAGCGCCCAGCGGACTCTCCTACGAGCAGTACTTC | CASSEAPSGLSYEQYF
15 | TRBJ2-2 | TRBD1 | . | TRBV5-6 | TGTGCCAGCAGCCCCGGGACAGGGGAGGCCGGGGAGCTGTTTTTT | CASSPGTGEAGELFF
16 | TRBJ2-2 | TRBD2 | . | TRBV7-8 | TGTGCCAGCAGCCCGTGGGGGGGTCCGAACACCGGGGAGCTGTTTTTT | CASSPWGGPNTGELFF
18 | TRBJ2-3 | . | . | TRBV1 | TGCACCAGCAGCCAACTTCCTCGGACAGGGGCCGGGACAGATACGCAGTATTTT | CTSSQLPRTGAGTDTQYF
12 | TRBJ1-2 | TRBD1 | . | TRBV29-1 | TGCAGCGCCCGAACAGGGGGCGAAGGCTACACCTTC | CSARTGGEGYTF
14 | TRBJ2-7 | TRBD1 | . | TRBV18 | TGTGCCAGCTCACCGGGACAGCTTCCCTACGAGCAGTACTTC | CASSPGQLPYEQYF
15 | TRBJ2-7 | TRBD1 | . | TRBV4-3 | TGCGCCAGCAGCCAAGCCGGGACAGGGACCTACGAGCAGTACTTC | CASSQAGTGTYEQYF
16 | TRBJ1-6 | TRBD1 | few | TRBV28 | TGTGCCAGCAGCGTTGACAGGGGCTCCTATAATTCACCCCTCCACTTT | CASSVDRGSYNSPLHF
15 | TRBJ1-2 | TRBD1 | . | TRBV30 | TGTGCCTGGAGCGCTAGGACAGGCCGCGGGTATGGCTACACCTTC | CAWSARTGRGYGYTF
13 | TRBJ1-5 | . | . | TRBV30 | TGTGCCTGGAGTGTACAATCGAATCAGCCCCAGCATTTT | CAWSVQSNQPQHF